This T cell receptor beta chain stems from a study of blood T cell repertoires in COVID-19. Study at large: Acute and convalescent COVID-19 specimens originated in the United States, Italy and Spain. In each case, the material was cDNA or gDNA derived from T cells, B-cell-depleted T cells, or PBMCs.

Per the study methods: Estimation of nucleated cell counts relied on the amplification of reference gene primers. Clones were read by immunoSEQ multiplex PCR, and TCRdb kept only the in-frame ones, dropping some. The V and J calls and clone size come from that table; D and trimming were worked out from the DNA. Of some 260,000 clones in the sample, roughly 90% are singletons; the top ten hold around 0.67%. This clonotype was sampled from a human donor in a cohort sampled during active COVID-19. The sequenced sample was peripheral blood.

CDR3 bases: TGTGCCTGGTCCATGGGACAGAAAAATGAAAAACTGTTTTTT. This codes for CAWSMGQKNEKLFF. The V gene is TRBV30, the J gene TRBJ1-4; 7 bases fit TRBD1. J gave up 5 bases and V 5 bases, and 8 bases lay outside the gene matches. Germline loops: CDR1 GTSNPN, CDR2 SVGIG (reference sequence). This CDR3 contains 14 residues.